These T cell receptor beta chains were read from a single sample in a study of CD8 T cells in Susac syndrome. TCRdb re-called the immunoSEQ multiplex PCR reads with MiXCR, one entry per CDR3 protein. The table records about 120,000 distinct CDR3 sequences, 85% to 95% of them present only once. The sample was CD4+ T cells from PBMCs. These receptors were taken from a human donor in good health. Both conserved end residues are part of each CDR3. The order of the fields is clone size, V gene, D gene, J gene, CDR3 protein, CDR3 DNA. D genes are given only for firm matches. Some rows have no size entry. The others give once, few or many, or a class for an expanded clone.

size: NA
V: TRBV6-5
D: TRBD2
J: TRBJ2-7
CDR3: CASSYSRVGGREQYF
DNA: TGTGCCAGCAGTTACTCGAGAGTGGGAGGGCGCGAGCAGTACTTC

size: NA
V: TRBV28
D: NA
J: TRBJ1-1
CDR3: CASSLSTALNTEAFF
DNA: TGTGCCAGCAGTTTATCGACAGCCTTGAACACTGAAGCTTTCTTT

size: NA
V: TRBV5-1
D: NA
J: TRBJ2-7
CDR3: CASSLAGRPHEQYF
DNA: TGCGCCAGCAGCTTGGCCGGCAGGCCCCACGAGCAGTACTTC

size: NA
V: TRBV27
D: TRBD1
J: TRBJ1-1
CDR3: CASTPTGGTEAFF
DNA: TGTGCCAGCACCCCTACAGGGGGCACTGAAGCTTTCTTT

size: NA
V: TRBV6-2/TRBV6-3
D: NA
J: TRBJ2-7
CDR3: CASSRHRDPSAEQYF
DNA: TGTGCCAGCAGCCGCCACCGGGACCCCTCGGCAGAGCAGTACTTC

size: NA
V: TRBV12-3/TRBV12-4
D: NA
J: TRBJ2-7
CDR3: CASSAGRVIRYEQYF
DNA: TGTGCCAGCAGTGCGGGCAGGGTGATTAGGTACGAGCAGTACTTC

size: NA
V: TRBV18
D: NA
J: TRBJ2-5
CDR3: CASSLTGRAETQYF
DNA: TGTGCCAGCTCACTCACAGGACGGGCAGAGACCCAGTACTTC

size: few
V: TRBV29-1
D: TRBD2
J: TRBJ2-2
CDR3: CSVVRLAGLNTGELFF
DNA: TGCAGCGTTGTAAGGCTAGCGGGGCTTAACACCGGGGAGCTTTTTTTT

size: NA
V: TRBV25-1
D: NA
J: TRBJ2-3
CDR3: CASSTTRSTDTQYF
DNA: TGTGCCAGCAGTACGACCAGAAGCACAGATACGCAGTATTTT

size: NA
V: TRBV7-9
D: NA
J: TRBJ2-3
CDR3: CASSLVSLTDTQYF
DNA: TGTGCCAGCAGCTTAGTATCCCTAACAGATACGCAGTATTTT

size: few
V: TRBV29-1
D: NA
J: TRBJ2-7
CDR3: CSAASRQSEQYF
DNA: TGCAGCGCCGCCTCGAGGCAGTCCGAGCAGTACTTC

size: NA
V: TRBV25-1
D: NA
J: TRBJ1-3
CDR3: CASSPGPLSGNTIYF
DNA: TGTGCCAGCAGTCCCGGGCCTCTCTCTGGAAACACCATATATTTT

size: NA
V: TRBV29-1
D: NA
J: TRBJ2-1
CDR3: CSVAAGDNEQFF
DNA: TGCAGCGTTGCGGCAGGGGACAATGAGCAGTTCTTC

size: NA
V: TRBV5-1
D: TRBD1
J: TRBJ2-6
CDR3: CASSRIIRGKVGANVLTF
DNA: TGCGCCAGCAGCAGGATTATCAGGGGGAAGGTTGGGGCCAACGTCCTGACTTTC

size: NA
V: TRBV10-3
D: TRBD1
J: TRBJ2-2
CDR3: CAISPDRGAGELFF
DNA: TGTGCCATCAGCCCCGACAGGGGGGCCGGGGAGCTGTTTTTT

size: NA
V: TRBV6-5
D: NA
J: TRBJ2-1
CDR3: CASKSRNEQFF
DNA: TGTGCCAGCAAGTCCCGGAATGAGCAGTTCTTC

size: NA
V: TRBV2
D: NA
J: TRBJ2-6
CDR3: CASSSKGGGSSGANVLTF
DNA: TGTGCCAGCAGTTCAAAGGGAGGGGGTAGCTCTGGGGCCAACGTCCTGACTTTC

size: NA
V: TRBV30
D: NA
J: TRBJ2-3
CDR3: CAWSWFFRRSDGSTDTQYF
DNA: TGTGCCTGGAGTTGGTTCTTTCGGAGGTCGGATGGGAGCACAGATACGCAGTATTTT

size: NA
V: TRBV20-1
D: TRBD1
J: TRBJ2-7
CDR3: CSAEPGQASYEQYF
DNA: TGCAGTGCGGAACCGGGACAGGCGTCCTACGAGCAGTACTTC

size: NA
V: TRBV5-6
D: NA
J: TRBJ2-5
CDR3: CASSSGSADQETQYF
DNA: TGTGCCAGCAGCTCCGGTAGTGCGGACCAAGAGACCCAGTACTTC

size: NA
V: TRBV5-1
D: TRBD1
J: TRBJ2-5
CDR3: CASSPGGSDRVETQYF
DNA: TGCGCCAGCAGCCCCGGGGGCTCGGACAGGGTGGAGACCCAGTACTTC

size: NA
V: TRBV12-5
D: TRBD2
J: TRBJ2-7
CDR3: CASGLTGGHEQYF
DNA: TGTGCTAGTGGTTTGACGGGAGGTCACGAGCAGTACTTC

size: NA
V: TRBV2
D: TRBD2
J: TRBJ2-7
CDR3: CASSRLAGEGEQYF
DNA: TGTGCCAGCAGTAGACTAGCGGGAGAGGGCGAGCAGTACTTC

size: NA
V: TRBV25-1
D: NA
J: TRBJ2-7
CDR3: CASSEFWSEQYF
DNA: TGTGCCAGCAGTGAATTCTGGAGTGAGCAGTACTTC

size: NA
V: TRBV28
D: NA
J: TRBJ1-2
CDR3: CASSLTSRGVNYGYTF
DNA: TGTGCCAGCAGTTTGACATCCCGTGGGGTTAACTATGGCTACACCTTC

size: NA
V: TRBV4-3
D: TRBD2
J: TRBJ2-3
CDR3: CASSQDPPTSGSTDTQYF
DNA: TGCGCCAGCAGCCAAGATCCCCCGACTAGCGGGAGTACAGATACGCAGTATTTT

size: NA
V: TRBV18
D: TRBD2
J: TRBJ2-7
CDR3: CASSPNSGFRREGRTYEQYF
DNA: TGTGCCAGCTCACCGAACTCGGGGTTCCGCCGGGAGGGTCGGACCTACGAGCAGTACTTC

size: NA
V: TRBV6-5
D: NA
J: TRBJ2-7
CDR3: CASSYSNSGGEATTYEQYF
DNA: TGTGCCAGCAGTTACTCGAACTCAGGCGGGGAGGCCACAACCTACGAGCAGTACTTC

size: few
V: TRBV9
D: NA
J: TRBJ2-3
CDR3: CASQTAQVPDTQYF
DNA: TGTGCCAGTCAAACGGCCCAAGTTCCCGATACGCAGTATTTT

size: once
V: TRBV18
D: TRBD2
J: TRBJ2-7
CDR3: CASSLSGRPAYEQYF
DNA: TGTGCCAGCTCACTTAGCGGGAGGCCCGCCTACGAGCAGTACTTC

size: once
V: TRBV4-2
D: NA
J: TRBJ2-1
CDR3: CASSQLQGWYNEQFF
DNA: TGTGCCAGCAGCCAACTGCAGGGGTGGTACAATGAGCAGTTCTTC

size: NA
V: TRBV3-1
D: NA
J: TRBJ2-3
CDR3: CASSHESTDTQYF
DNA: TGTGCCAGCAGCCACGAAAGCACAGATACGCAGTATTTT

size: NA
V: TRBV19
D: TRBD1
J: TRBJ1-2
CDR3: CASRGDRGYGYTF
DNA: TGTGCCAGTAGAGGAGACAGGGGATACGGCTACACCTTC

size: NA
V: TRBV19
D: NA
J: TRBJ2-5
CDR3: CASRQRGSGETQYF
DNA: TGTGCCAGTAGACAAAGGGGAAGCGGGGAGACCCAGTACTTC

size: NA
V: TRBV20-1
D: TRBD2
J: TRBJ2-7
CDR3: CSASARLAGADEQYF
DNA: TGCAGTGCTAGTGCGAGACTAGCGGGAGCCGACGAGCAGTACTTC

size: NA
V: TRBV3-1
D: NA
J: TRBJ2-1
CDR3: CASSQDNVYDEQFF
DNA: TGTGCCAGCAGCCAAGATAACGTCTACGATGAGCAGTTCTTC

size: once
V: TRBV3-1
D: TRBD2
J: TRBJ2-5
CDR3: CASSQSGVRETQYF
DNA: TGTGCCAGCAGCCAAAGCGGGGTGAGAGAGACCCAGTACTTC

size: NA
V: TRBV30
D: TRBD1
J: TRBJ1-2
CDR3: CAWSAGRDRYGYTF
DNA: TGTGCCTGGAGTGCTGGACGGGACAGATATGGCTACACCTTC

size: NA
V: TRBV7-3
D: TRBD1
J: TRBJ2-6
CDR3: CASSPGQTYRSGANVLTF
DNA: TGTGCCAGCAGCCCGGGACAGACTTATAGATCTGGGGCCAACGTCCTGACTTTC

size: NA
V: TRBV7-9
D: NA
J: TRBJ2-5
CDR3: CASSLRGMETQYF
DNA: TGTGCCAGCAGCTTAAGGGGGATGGAGACCCAGTACTTC